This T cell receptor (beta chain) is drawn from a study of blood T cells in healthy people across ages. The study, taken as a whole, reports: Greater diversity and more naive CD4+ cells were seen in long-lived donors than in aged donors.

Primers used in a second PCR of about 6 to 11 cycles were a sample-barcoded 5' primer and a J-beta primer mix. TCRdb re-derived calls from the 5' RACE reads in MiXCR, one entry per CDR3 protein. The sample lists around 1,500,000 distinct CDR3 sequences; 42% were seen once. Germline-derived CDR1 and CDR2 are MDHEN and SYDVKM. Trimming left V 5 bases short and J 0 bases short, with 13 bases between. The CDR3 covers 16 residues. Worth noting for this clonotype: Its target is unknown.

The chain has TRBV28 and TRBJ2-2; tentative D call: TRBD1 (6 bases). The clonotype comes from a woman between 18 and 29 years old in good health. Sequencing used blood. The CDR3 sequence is CASSPGTNANTGELFF. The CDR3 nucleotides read TGTGCCAGCAGTCCCGGGACAAACGCGAACACCGGGGAGCTGTTTTTT.